This T cell receptor (beta chain) stems from a study of blood T cell repertoires in COVID-19. The germline gives CDR1 SNHLY, CDR2 FYNNEI. The V and J ends lost 2 bases and 0 bases respectively, with 12 bases between them. There are 16 residues in the CDR3. Sequenced by immunoSEQ multiplex PCR; TCRdb stores in-frame clones only, minus some. In the table there are approximately 75,000 clones, less than 90% of which are singletons. Sequences were obtained from peripheral blood. V gene TRBV2 combines with J gene TRBJ2-3, with D perhaps TRBD2 (7 bases). The TCR comes from a man aged 45-65 years with COVID-19, enrolled during active disease. The CDR3 protein is CASSEWGGHSTDTQYF. The CDR3 nucleotides read TGTGCCAGCAGTGAATGGGGGGGCCACAGCACAGATACGCAGTATTTT.